A single sample gave rise to the 9 T cell receptor beta chains below, sequenced in a study of preoperative IRX-2 immunotherapy in early breast cancer. Treatment meaning: preoperative locoregional IRX-2 cytokine immunotherapy. TCRdb keeps only in-frame clones here, not all; method: immunoSEQ multiplex PCR. Among approximately 100,000 clones listed, about nine tenths were seen once. This specimen was tumor tissue, taken after IRX-2 immunotherapy. These receptors were obtained from a human donor with breast cancer.

This clone was counted a single time. This sequence joins TRBV18 and TRBJ2-3; 14 nucleotides line up with TRBD2. The CDR3 extends over 17 amino acids. V lost 3 bases, J lost 4 bases, and 6 bases stayed unmatched. The germline V gene encodes CDR1 KGHSH and CDR2 LQKENI. CDR3 sequence (DNA): TGTGCCAGCTCACCCTGGGGACTAGCGGGGGATGCAGATACGCAGTATTTT. Protein product: CASSPWGLAGDADTQYF. Supplemented by reference TRBV18 and TRBJ2-3, the full variable domain reads NAGVMQNPRHLVRRRGQEARLRCSPMKGHSHVYWYRQLPEEGLKFMVYLQKENIIDESGMPKERFSAEFPKEGPSILRIQQVVRGDSAAYFCASSPWGLAGDADTQYFGPGTRLTVL.

V usage is TRBV1 and J usage is TRBJ2-3; the table's D gene call, TRBD2, was not cross checked with the DNA. TRBV1 is listed as a pseudogene. The CDR3 sequence is 13 residues long. In DNA form, the CDR3 reads TGCGCCAGCAGCCAGACTGGGACAGATACGCAGTATTTT. Translated, it gives CASSQTGTDTQYF.

The rearrangement uses TRBV6-8 and TRBJ1-2; 10 bases match TRBD1. This CDR3 is 17 amino acids long. The germline V gene encodes CDR1 MNHGY and CDR2 SAAAGT. V dropped 0 bases and J dropped 6; count of bases not matched to a gene: 10. The CDR3: CASSYSRPGQGRDGYTF. CDR3 sequence (DNA): TGTGCCAGCAGTTACTCCAGACCGGGACAGGGGAGGGATGGCTACACCTTC.

This chain connects TRBV19 to TRBJ1-2; D is unclear. Trimming removed 7 bases at V and 4 bases at J, with 19 bases between. CDR3 length: 15 residues. Germline assignment: CDR1 LNHDA and CDR2 SQIVND (reference sequence). CDR3 coding DNA: TGTGCCAGTATCCTGCGCGGGGAAGCCGTCTATGGCTACACCTTC. Translating gives CASILRGEAVYGYTF.

CDR3 in amino acids: CASSGGGSEKLFF. The CDR3 nucleotides read TGTGCCAGCAGCGGAGGGGGGTCCGAAAAACTGTTTTTT. The chain combines TRBV6-8 with TRBJ1-4, with D maybe TRBD1 (6 bases). Germline-derived CDR1 and CDR2 are MNHGY and SAAAGT. Trimming removed 6 bases at V and 8 bases at J, with 13 bases between. This CDR3 region has 13 residues.

V and J are TRBV5-1 and TRBJ2-1; D might be TRBD1 or TRBD2, each matching 5 bases. Germline V lookup: CDR1 SGHRS, CDR2 YFSETQ. Trimming took off 7 bases at V and 7 bases at J, with 21 bases between the two ends. The CDR3 covers 15 residues. Written as DNA, the CDR3 is TGCGCCAGCGGGTGGCAGGGCGGGTCAGGGAATGAGCAGTTCTTC. It specifies CASGWQGGSGNEQFF.

The genes are TRBV18 and TRBJ1-5; 7 bases match TRBD1. V lost 3 bases, J lost 0 bases, and 5 bases stayed unmatched. CDR3 length equals 16 residues. The germline CDR1 and CDR2 sequences are KGHSH and LQKENI. In nucleotides, the CDR3 is TGTGCCAGCTCACCCGGGACAGCAAATAGCAATCAGCCCCAGCATTTT. Translation: CASSPGTANSNQPQHF.

This rearrangement joins TRBV15 to TRBJ2-7; D is possibly TRBD2 (5 bases). V lost 1 base to trimming and J lost 5 bases, with 12 bases between them. Germline V gene sequence: CDR1 LNHNV, CDR2 YYDKDF (reference sequence). The CDR3 totals 14 residues. The CDR3 region has the DNA TGTGCCACCAGCAGAGGGGTAGTCGGGGACGAGCAGTACTTC. Protein product: CATSRGVVGDEQYF.

This chain uses TRBV6-8 with TRBJ1-2; D possibly corresponds to TRBD1 (5 bases). V shed 6 bases and J shed 8 bases, with 16 bases lying between them. There are 13 residues in the CDR3. Germline V gene lookup returns CDR1 MNHGY and CDR2 SAAAGT. CDR3 DNA sequence: TGTGCCAGCAGCCAACAGGCGCAGCGCGGCTACACCTTC. This codes for CASSQQAQRGYTF.